This T cell receptor (beta chain) was profiled in a study of cytomegalovirus exposure and HLA in healthy donors. The study, taken as a whole, reports: TCR beta V- and J-gene trimming was later associated with a missense DCLRE1C variant. TCR beta chains numbering under 200 were designated cytomegalovirus-associated.

Both 60 Vbeta primers and 13 Jbeta primers went into the PCR. Clones were read by immunoSEQ multiplex PCR, and TCRdb kept only the in-frame ones, dropping some. Among 100,000 to 150,000 clones listed, 81% were seen once. The CDR3 consists of 14 residues. V gave up 0 bases and J gave up 3 bases; unmatched junction bases: 1. Germline V gene lookup returns CDR1 LNHNV and CDR2 YYDKDF (reference sequence). This clone has a single count. The antigen is undetermined. This sequence originates from a man aged 35-49 years in good health and CMV-seronegative. V is TRBV15 and J is TRBJ2-5; 7 bases are shared with TRBD1. The sequenced sample was PBMCs. This CDR3 is CATSREDRKETQYF. For the CDR3, the DNA is TGTGCCACCAGCAGAGAGGACAGGAAAGAGACCCAGTACTTC.